This T cell receptor (beta chain) stems from a study of cytomegalovirus exposure and HLA in healthy donors. The study's findings and limits: Common viral pathogens were later found to be apparently linked to several of the most significant clusters. Later analysis demonstrated an association between a missense DCLRE1C variant and TCR beta V- and J-gene trimming.

Both 60 Vbeta primers and 13 Jbeta primers went into the PCR. Assay: immunoSEQ multiplex PCR; the TCRdb copy retains only in-frame clones and omits some. The table includes about 150,000 clones, 70% to 85% detected once. On this clone: The antigen remains undetermined.

Between the trimmed V and J ends, which lost 1 base and 4 bases, there was a span of 16 bases. This CDR3 comprises 16 residues. The germline V gene encodes CDR1 SGHVS and CDR2 FQNEAQ. Source material: PBMCs. This receptor was taken from a woman between 45 and 60 years old in good health and CMV-seropositive. This chain uses TRBV7-8 with TRBJ1-2; a weak D match, TRBD1 (6 bases). CDR3 loop: CASSLGGGERGYGYTF. Here the CDR3 DNA reads TGTGCCAGCAGCTTAGGAGGGGGGGAGAGGGGCTATGGCTACACCTTC.